A selection of T cell receptor beta chains follows, all from one sample in a study of PD-1 blockade in classical Hodgkin lymphoma. The repertoire was sequenced with immunoSEQ multiplex PCR; TCRdb's copy has only in-frame clones and lacks some. The sample records approximately 51,000 clones, around two thirds being singletons. This specimen was peripheral blood mononuclear cells (PBMCs), taken before the second cycle of nivolumab. The receptors originated from a human donor with classical Hodgkin lymphoma. Each CDR3 is given with its conserved first and last residue. D genes are given only for firm matches. Size tells how often a clone was seen (once, few, many) or the class of an expanded clone, and some rows leave it out.

>TRBV7-2|TRBJ1-4|.|16|.
CASSLRGVSANEKLFF
TGTGCCAGCAGCTTAAGGGGGGTGTCAGCTAATGAAAAACTGTTTTTT
>TRBV6-5|TRBJ2-7|TRBD1|15|.
CASRREPGTGVEQYF
TGTGCCAGCAGGAGAGAGCCCGGGACAGGGGTCGAGCAGTACTTC
>TRBV1|TRBJ2-4|.|16|.
CTSSQSQGLAKNIQYF
TGCACCAGCAGCCAATCACAGGGATTAGCCAAAAACATTCAGTACTTC
>TRBV28|TRBJ2-5|TRBD1|15|.
CASSFNETGQETQYF
TGTGCCAGCAGTTTCAATGAGACAGGGCAGGAGACCCAGTACTTC
>TRBV6-5|TRBJ2-7|.|15|.
CASSYAGIYSYEQYF
TGTGCCAGCAGTTACGCCGGGATCTACTCCTACGAGCAGTACTTC
>TRBV11-2|TRBJ2-3|.|14|.
CASSSGAVTDTQYF
TGTGCCAGCAGCTCCGGGGCCGTCACAGATACGCAGTATTTT
>TRBV4-3|TRBJ2-1|TRBD2|16|once
CASSQDLAVSYNEQFF
TGCGCCAGCAGCCAAGACCTAGCGGTCTCCTACAATGAGCAGTTCTTC
>TRBV29-1|TRBJ2-2|.|14|.
CSVRGVANTGELFF
TGCAGCGTTCGAGGGGTGGCGAACACCGGGGAGCTGTTTTTT
>TRBV28|TRBJ1-1|.|15|.
CASSLRVGGNIEAFF
TGTGCCAGCAGTTTACGAGTCGGAGGGAATATAGAAGCTTTCTTT
>TRBV2|TRBJ1-5|.|19|once
CASSRETNRRDSGNQPQHF
TGTGCCAGCAGCAGAGAAACGAACAGGCGGGACTCTGGCAATCAGCCCCAGCATTTT
>TRBV28|TRBJ1-1|TRBD1|15|.
CASSRRGGGFAEAFF
TGTGCCAGCAGTCGGCGAGGGGGCGGGTTTGCTGAAGCTTTCTTT
>TRBV7-2|TRBJ2-7|.|14|.
CASSFVTSSYEQYF
TGTGCCAGCAGCTTCGTGACTAGTAGCTACGAGCAGTACTTC
>TRBV4-1|TRBJ2-1|.|17|.
CASSQDLLGKAYNEQFF
TGCGCCAGCAGCCAAGATCTTCTAGGGAAGGCGTACAATGAGCAGTTCTTC
>TRBV18|TRBJ2-7|.|15|.
CASSLGIQGTYEQYF
TGTGCCAGCTCACTGGGGATTCAGGGGACCTACGAGCAGTACTTC
>TRBV28|TRBJ1-5|TRBD1|15|.
CASGGQRLSNQPQHF
TGTGCCAGCGGGGGACAGCGATTAAGCAATCAGCCCCAGCATTTT
>TRBV30|TRBJ2-3|TRBD1|14|.
CAWSVGQATDTQYF
TGTGCCTGGAGTGTGGGACAGGCCACAGATACGCAGTATTTT
>TRBV28|TRBJ2-7|.|14|.
CASRKIQPSHEQYF
TGTGCCAGCAGGAAAATACAGCCCTCCCACGAGCAGTACTTC
>TRBV30|TRBJ1-4|.|14|.
CAWSLGRVNEKLFF
TGTGCCTGGAGTCTGGGACGGGTCAATGAAAAACTGTTTTTT
>TRBV30|TRBJ1-2|.|11|.
CAWSWGDGYTF
TGTGCCTGGAGCTGGGGGGACGGCTACACCTTC
>TRBV27|TRBJ2-1|TRBD2|16|.
CASSLISGNSYNEQFF
TGTGCCAGCAGTTTGATTAGCGGGAACTCCTACAATGAGCAGTTCTTC
>TRBV6-6|TRBJ1-1|.|12|.
CASRTANTEAFF
TGTGCCAGCCGGACGGCGAACACTGAAGCTTTCTTT
>TRBV28|TRBJ2-1|.|16|.
CASRTRLDSSYNEQFF
TGTGCCAGCAGGACCCGACTAGATAGCTCCTACAATGAGCAGTTCTTC
>TRBV7-2|TRBJ1-2|.|13|.
CASSLWSINGYTF
TGTGCCAGCAGCTTATGGTCCATAAATGGCTACACCTTC
>TRBV11-2|TRBJ1-1|.|15|.
CASSLLGVLDTEAFF
TGTGCCAGCAGCTTATTAGGGGTTTTAGACACTGAAGCTTTCTTT
>TRBV6-5|TRBJ2-1|.|15|.
CASSSLAVQYNEQFF
TGTGCCAGCAGTTCATTAGCAGTCCAGTACAATGAGCAGTTCTTC
>TRBV19|TRBJ1-2|.|13|.
CASMGGLNYGYTF
TGTGCCAGTATGGGGGGCCTCAACTATGGCTACACCTTC
>TRBV7-7|TRBJ2-2|TRBD2|17|once
CASSLSGAGSDTGELFF
TGTGCTAGCAGCTTATCGGGAGCGGGGAGCGACACCGGGGAGCTGTTTTTT
>TRBV11-3|TRBJ2-1|TRBD1|18|.
CASSLALPGQGLGNEQFF
TGTGCCAGCAGCTTAGCACTTCCGGGACAGGGGTTGGGCAATGAGCAGTTCTTC
>TRBV6-6|TRBJ2-1|.|14|few
CASSYGDPLNEQFF
TGTGCCAGCAGTTACGGGGACCCACTCAATGAGCAGTTCTTC
>TRBV25-1|TRBJ2-7|.|11|.
CASSGYYEQYF
TGTGCCAGCAGTGGATACTACGAGCAGTACTTC
>TRBV6-6|TRBJ1-1|.|13|.
CASSYWEHTEAFF
TGTGCCAGCAGTTACTGGGAGCACACTGAAGCTTTCTTT
>TRBV11-2|TRBJ1-1|.|15|.
CASSPLALANTEAFF
TGTGCCAGCAGCCCCCTGGCGTTAGCCAACACTGAAGCTTTCTTT
>TRBV4-3|TRBJ2-3|.|15|.
CASSQEGTSTDTQYF
TGCGCCAGCAGCCAAGAAGGGACTAGCACAGATACGCAGTATTTT
>TRBV5-1|TRBJ2-7|.|15|.
CASSLIAATGNEQYF
TGCGCCAGCAGCTTGATAGCGGCCACTGGGAACGAGCAGTACTTC
>TRBV27|TRBJ1-1|.|15|.
CASGSRTAMNTEAFF
TGTGCCAGCGGCTCGAGGACAGCGATGAACACTGAAGCTTTCTTT
>TRBV6-5|TRBJ2-7|TRBD1|13|few
CASSYGTGYEQYF
TGTGCCAGCAGTTACGGGACAGGCTACGAGCAGTACTTC
>TRBV18|TRBJ1-2|TRBD1|16|.
CASSPLAGQGDYGYTF
TGTGCCAGCTCACCTTTGGCGGGACAGGGAGACTATGGCTACACCTTC
>TRBV7-9|TRBJ1-4|.|16|few
CASSLGSGGIFEKLFF
TGTGCCAGCAGCTTAGGATCCGGGGGTATATTTGAAAAACTGTTTTTT
>TRBV28|TRBJ2-2|.|13|once
CASSLGRSGELFF
TGTGCCAGCAGTCTCGGAAGGAGCGGGGAGCTGTTTTTT
>TRBV18|TRBJ2-1|.|15|.
CASSPPESSYNEQFF
TGTGCCAGCTCACCACCGGAGAGCTCCTACAATGAGCAGTTCTTC
>TRBV27|TRBJ1-5|.|16|.
CASSFRGREGNQPQHF
TGTGCCAGCAGTTTTCGAGGCAGGGAGGGCAATCAGCCCCAGCATTTT
>TRBV30|TRBJ2-1|.|15|many
CAWARQGGSYNEQFF
TGTGCCTGGGCCAGACAGGGAGGGTCCTACAATGAGCAGTTCTTC
>TRBV6-5|TRBJ1-5|.|13|.
CASSWDGDQPQHF
TGTGCCAGCAGTTGGGACGGAGATCAGCCCCAGCATTTT
>TRBV4-1|TRBJ2-7|.|17|.
CASSPTTRGHDLYEQYF
TGCGCCAGCAGTCCAACCACCCGGGGACACGACCTCTACGAGCAGTACTTC
>TRBV18|TRBJ1-5|.|12|.
CASSPGDQPQHF
TGTGCCAGCTCACCAGGCGATCAGCCCCAGCATTTT
>TRBV11-1|TRBJ2-1|.|11|few
CASSSKTEQFF
TGTGCCAGCAGCTCAAAGACAGAGCAGTTCTTC
>TRBV6-5|TRBJ2-7|TRBD2|16|.
CASSYSGGGDSYEQYF
TGTGCCAGCAGTTACTCCGGGGGGGGCGACTCCTACGAGCAGTACTTC
>TRBV2|TRBJ2-2|.|15|.
CASSAKQGVAGELFF
TGTGCCAGCAGCGCCAAACAGGGCGTAGCCGGGGAGCTGTTTTTT
>TRBV6-1|TRBJ2-1|TRBD1|13|once
CASSLGQGQGQFF
TGTGCCAGCAGCCTCGGACAGGGTCAAGGACAGTTCTTC
>TRBV27|TRBJ2-7|.|16|.
CASSPDSRTRTYEQYF
TGTGCCAGCAGTCCGGATTCCCGGACTCGAACCTACGAGCAGTACTTC
>TRBV7-8|TRBJ1-2|TRBD1|16|.
CASSPLGQGEGYGYTF
TGTGCCAGCAGCCCACTTGGACAGGGGGAAGGTTATGGCTACACCTTC
>TRBV30|TRBJ2-7|.|12|many
CAWKPLNYEQYF
TGTGCCTGGAAGCCCCTCAACTACGAGCAGTACTTC
>TRBV5-1|TRBJ1-3|TRBD1|18|.
CASSPLGDRGQAGNTIYF
TGCGCCAGCAGCCCCCTGGGGGACAGGGGACAGGCTGGAAACACCATATATTTT
>TRBV27|TRBJ2-7|.|13|few
CASSPGVVHEQYF
TGTGCCAGCAGTCCGGGGGTAGTCCACGAGCAGTACTTC
>TRBV7-2|TRBJ1-5|.|15|few
CASSLTAGGNQPQHF
TGTGCCAGCAGCTTAACGGCAGGGGGCAATCAGCCCCAGCATTTT
>TRBV19|TRBJ2-7|.|13|many
CASSISRVYEQYF
TGTGCCAGTAGTATATCCAGAGTCTACGAGCAGTACTTC
>TRBV7-2|TRBJ1-1|TRBD1|13|.
CASSGQGGTEAFF
TGTGCCAGCAGTGGACAGGGAGGCACTGAAGCTTTCTTT
>TRBV19|TRBJ2-7|.|12|.
CASSIIGGEQYF
TGTGCCAGTAGTATAATCGGGGGCGAGCAGTACTTC
>TRBV7-9|TRBJ2-5|TRBD2|13|.
CASSFSGGETQYF
TGTGCCAGCAGCTTTAGCGGGGGGGAGACCCAGTACTTC